This is a list of T cell receptor beta chains from one sample in a study of post-analysis software for immune sequencing data. Using its own MiXCR run on the PCR reads, TCRdb lists one record per CDR3 protein. The table records some 700,000 distinct CDR3 sequences, approximately 59% of them present only once. Sequenced material: blood. These receptors all stem from a girl aged 2-9 years with multiple sclerosis. Each CDR3 is given with its conserved first and last residue. A D gene is named only where the DNA matches it firmly. Rows may omit the clone size; those that give it use once, few, many or a size class.

TRBJ2-1 | NA | TRBD2 | TRBV6-2/TRBV6-3 | CASRSTSGGPNYNEQFF | TGTGCCAGCAGGTCGACTAGCGGGGGGCCCAACTACAATGAGCAGTTCTTC
TRBJ2-1 | NA | TRBD1 | TRBV20-1 | CSALLARTGVDEQFF | TGCAGTGCACTCCTTGCTAGGACAGGGGTTGATGAGCAGTTCTTC
TRBJ2-4 | NA | TRBD1 | TRBV7-2 | CASSSGQALNQYF | TGTGCCAGCAGCTCGGGACAGGCGTTAAATCAGTACTTC
TRBJ2-5 | NA | TRBD2 | TRBV28 | CASSPGTSFLNEQYF | TGTGCCAGCAGTCCCGGGACTAGCTTCTTGAATGAGCAGTACTTC
TRBJ2-7 | NA | NA | TRBV28 | CASSSWGTTYEQYF | TGTGCCAGCAGTTCTTGGGGGACAACCTACGAGCAGTACTTC
TRBJ2-7 | NA | TRBD2 | TRBV5-1 | CASSPLGLAGSSYEQYF | TGCGCCAGCAGCCCACTGGGACTAGCGGGGAGCTCCTACGAGCAGTACTTC
TRBJ2-7 | NA | TRBD1 | TRBV20-1 | CSATPGQGPYEQYF | TGCAGTGCGACTCCGGGACAGGGTCCCTACGAGCAGTACTTC
TRBJ2-1 | NA | NA | TRBV10-3 | CAISESISDSYNEQFF | TGTGCCATCAGTGAGTCAATTTCTGACAGCTACAATGAGCAGTTCTTC
TRBJ1-5 | NA | NA | TRBV6-1 | CASRSRGEAQPQHF | TGTGCCAGCAGGTCGAGGGGAGAAGCTCAGCCCCAGCATTTT
TRBJ1-4 | NA | NA | TRBV7-9 | CASSSGQFATNEKLFF | TGTGCCAGCAGCTCGGGACAATTTGCAACTAATGAAAAACTGTTTTTT
TRBJ2-5 | once | NA | TRBV3-1 | CASTDRGETQYF | TGTGCCAGCACAGACAGAGGAGAGACCCAGTACTTC
TRBJ2-1 | NA | NA | TRBV10-1 | CASNRGSYNEQFF | TGCGCCAGCAATAGGGGCTCCTACAATGAGCAGTTCTTC
TRBJ2-3 | NA | NA | TRBV29-1 | CSVETSPWGYF | TGCAGCGTTGAAACCTCGCCCTGGGGGTATTTT
TRBJ2-7 | NA | NA | TRBV29-1 | CSVRDGGYEQYF | TGCAGCGTCAGGGATGGGGGGTACGAGCAGTACTTC
TRBJ2-7 | NA | NA | TRBV4-1 | CASSQVEIANHEQYF | TGCGCCAGCAGCCAAGTTGAAATAGCGAACCACGAGCAGTACTTC
TRBJ2-7 | NA | TRBD2 | TRBV20-1 | CSAGTSGRSQQYF | TGCAGTGCCGGGACTAGCGGGAGATCCCAACAGTACTTC
TRBJ2-1 | once | TRBD2 | TRBV3-1 | CASRPTSGVRDEQFF | TGTGCCAGCAGGCCTACTAGCGGGGTAAGGGATGAGCAGTTCTTC
TRBJ1-6 | NA | TRBD1 | TRBV7-8 | CASGRLQGAPLHF | TGTGCCAGCGGCCGATTACAGGGGGCACCCCTCCACTTT
TRBJ2-1 | few | TRBD2 | TRBV29-1 | CSSKPGGSDHEQFF | TGCAGCAGCAAACCGGGCGGGAGCGACCATGAGCAGTTCTTC